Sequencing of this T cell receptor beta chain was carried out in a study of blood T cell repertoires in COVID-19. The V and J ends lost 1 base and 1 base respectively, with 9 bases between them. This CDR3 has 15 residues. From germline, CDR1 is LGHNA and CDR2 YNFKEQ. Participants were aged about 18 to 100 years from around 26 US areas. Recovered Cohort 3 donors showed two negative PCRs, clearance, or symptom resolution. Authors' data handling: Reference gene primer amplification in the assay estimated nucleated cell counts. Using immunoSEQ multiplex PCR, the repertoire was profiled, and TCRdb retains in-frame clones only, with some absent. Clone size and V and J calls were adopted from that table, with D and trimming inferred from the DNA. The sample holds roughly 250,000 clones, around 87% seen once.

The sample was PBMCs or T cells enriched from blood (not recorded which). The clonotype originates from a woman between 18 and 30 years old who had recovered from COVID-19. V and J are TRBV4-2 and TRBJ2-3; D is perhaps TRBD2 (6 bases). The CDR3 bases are TGTGCCAGCAGCCAAGCTTCGGGGGGCACAGATACGCAGTATTTT. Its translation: CASSQASGGTDTQYF.